The 15 T cell receptor beta chains in this list originate from one sample, sequenced in a study of T cell responses to AZD1222 COVID-19 vaccine. The repertoire was sequenced with immunoSEQ multiplex PCR; TCRdb's copy has only in-frame clones and lacks some. The table includes about 39,000 clones, about nine tenths detected once. Here the sequenced sample was peripheral blood, taken 28 days after the second AZD1222 dose. These receptors all stem from an adult who received the AZD1222 COVID-19 vaccine.

The chain employs TRBV6-1 and TRBJ1-2, with 9 bases fitting TRBD1. CDR1 is MNHNS, CDR2 SASEGT, per germline. The ends lost 0 bases at V and 5 bases at J; junction bases unmatched: 4. The CDR3 totals 15 residues. CDR3 sequence reads: CASSEAFGQGYGYTF. CDR3 bases: TGTGCCAGCAGTGAAGCATTCGGACAGGGGTATGGCTACACCTTC.

The rearrangement joins TRBV10-3 to TRBJ1-2, with D hard to call. Germline assignment: CDR1 ENHRY and CDR2 SYGVKD. CDR3 length equals 13 residues. Deletions cut 3 bases from V and 1 base from J, with 6 bases between. Here the CDR3 reads CAISDSYNYGYTF. The CDR3 nucleotides are TGTGCCATCAGTGACAGCTATAACTATGGCTACACCTTC.

This rearrangement joins TRBV12-3 or TRBV12-4 to TRBJ2-1, with D maybe TRBD1 (5 bases). Trimming removed 3 bases from V and 9 bases from J, with 9 bases in between. The CDR3 runs 12 residues. The chain's CDR3 is CASSLGLGEQFF. CDR3 nucleotide sequence: TGTGCCAGCAGTTTGGGGCTGGGTGAGCAGTTCTTC.

This chain connects TRBV7-2 to TRBJ2-7; no definite D call. Trimming took off 1 base at V and 2 bases at J, with 12 bases between the two ends. Germline-derived CDR1 and CDR2 are SGHTA and FQGNSA. The CDR3 runs 15 residues. The CDR3 region is CASSLVVGFPYEQYF. The CDR3, as DNA: TGTGCCAGCAGCTTAGTGGTGGGTTTTCCCTACGAGCAGTACTTC.

The rearrangement uses TRBV29-1 and TRBJ1-1; the D is unclear. The V end was cut by 3 bases, the J end by 6 bases, with 8 bases between. Germline assignment: CDR1 SQVTM and CDR2 ANQGSEA. The CDR3 contains 11 residues. The CDR3 loop is CSVENLAEAFF. The CDR3 DNA sequence: TGCAGCGTTGAGAACTTGGCTGAAGCTTTCTTT.

This sequence joins TRBV5-1 and TRBJ1-1, with unresolved D. This CDR3 contains 14 residues. Germline V lookup: CDR1 SGHRS, CDR2 YFSETQ. V was trimmed by 5 bases and J by 1 base, leaving 12 bases between them. CDR3 DNA sequence: TGCGCCAGCAGGACGGCGGCTACGAACACTGAAGCTTTCTTT. It translates to CASRTAATNTEAFF.

The CDR3 sequence is CASTSGRANEQFF. The CDR3 DNA reads as TGTGCTTCAACTAGCGGGAGGGCCAATGAGCAGTTCTTC. This chain links TRBV30 with TRBJ2-1, with 13 bases identical to TRBD2. This CDR3 has 13 amino acids. Germline CDR1 and CDR2: GTSNPN and SVGIG (reference sequence). Combining the CDR3 with reference TRBV30 and TRBJ2-1 gives the whole variable domain SQTIHQWPATLVQPVGSPLSLECTVEGTSNPNLYWYRQAAGRGLQLLFYSVGIGQISSEVPQNLSASRPQDRQFILSSKKLLLSDSGFYLCASTSGRANEQFFGPGTRLTVL.

The chain uses TRBV6-6 and TRBJ2-7; D is perhaps TRBD2 (5 bases). The CDR3 has 13 residues. V was shortened by 5 bases and J by 2 bases, with 10 bases between the two germline ends. Germline V gene sequence: CDR1 MNHNY, CDR2 SVGAGI (reference sequence). Written as DNA, the CDR3 is TGTGCCAGCAGTAACGAGGGTCCCTACGAGCAGTACTTC. Translating gives CASSNEGPYEQYF.

This rearrangement joins TRBV30 to TRBJ1-1, with D maybe TRBD1 (6 bases). V lost 2 bases to trimming and J lost 6 bases, with 13 bases between them. CDR1 and CDR2 (germline): GTSNPN, SVGIG (reference sequence). This CDR3 region has 13 residues. The CDR3 DNA reads TGTGCCTGGAGTATACAGGGTTTCCCTGAAGCTTTCTTT. Translating gives CAWSIQGFPEAFF.

The genes are TRBV3-1 (or the pseudogene TRBV3-2) and TRBJ1-6; maybe TRBD1 (5 bases). Germline CDR1 and CDR2: LGHDT and YNNKEL (reference sequence). V gave up 3 bases and J gave up 10 bases, with 10 bases separating them. The CDR3 runs to 13 residues. The CDR3 here is CASSQTGGSPLHF. CDR3 nucleotides: TGTGCCAGCAGCCAGACTGGGGGATCACCCCTCCACTTT.

This chain connects TRBV5-5 to TRBJ2-1; 7 bases match TRBD2. Looked up from germline, CDR1 is SGHKS and CDR2 is YYEKEE (reference sequence). The ends lost 2 bases at V and 3 bases at J; junction bases unmatched: 11. CDR3 length: 17 amino acids. CDR3 residues: CASSFVGGRRIYNEQFF. As DNA, the CDR3 is TGTGCCAGCAGCTTCGTCGGCGGGAGACGCATCTACAATGAGCAGTTCTTC.

This clone has a single count. V is TRBV6-6 and J is TRBJ1-2; D not certain. The CDR3 has 14 residues. Germline assignment: CDR1 MNHNY and CDR2 SVGAGI (reference sequence). The germline V and J ends were trimmed by 2 bases and 2 bases, with 9 bases remaining between them. CDR3 loop: CASSYLQMNYGYTF. The CDR3 region has the DNA TGTGCCAGCAGTTACCTGCAGATGAACTATGGCTACACCTTC.

This clone has just one count. V usage is TRBV19 and J usage is TRBJ1-6; D unresolved. Germline CDR1 reads LNHDA; CDR2 reads SQIVND (reference sequence). V was trimmed by 1 base and J by 1 base, leaving 5 bases between them. This CDR3 comprises 15 residues. CDR3 residues: CASSIVGSYNSPLHF. The CDR3 coding sequence is TGTGCCAGTAGTATAGTAGGATCCTATAATTCACCCCTCCACTTT.

The chain recombines TRBV9 with TRBJ2-1; no firm D call. This CDR3 spans 12 amino acids. Trimming left V 0 bases short and J 8 bases short, with 6 bases between. Germline V gives CDR1 SGDLS, CDR2 YYNGEE. This CDR3 is CASSVGVDEQFF. DNA for the CDR3: TGTGCCAGCAGCGTAGGGGTGGATGAGCAGTTCTTC.

This sequence joins TRBV11-3 and TRBJ2-3; 7 nucleotides agree with TRBD1. The germline CDR1 and CDR2 sequences are SGHNT and YENEEA. V was clipped by 4 bases and J by 3 bases; unmatched bases: 13. The CDR3 extends over 17 amino acids. In DNA form, the CDR3 reads TGTGCCAGCAGCTCAGTCACAGGGGCTTATGGAACAGATACGCAGTATTTT. Its protein is CASSSVTGAYGTDTQYF. Full variable domain (outside the CDR3, taken from reference TRBV11-3 and TRBJ2-3): EAGVVQSPRYKIIEKKQPVAFWCNPISGHNTLYWYLQNLGQGPELLIRYENEEAVDDSQLPKDRFSAERLKGVDSTLKIQPAELGDSAVYLCASSSVTGAYGTDTQYFGPGTRLTVL.